The TCR beta chain under discussion was sequenced for a study of shared clonotypes between healthy human individuals. Findings and limits, study-wide: Represented diversity, genetic and exposure-history alike, was limited by few donors.

This clone was detected only once. The antigen is undetermined. The method was immunoSEQ multiplex PCR; TCRdb's version includes in-frame clones alone and lacks a portion of them. The table shows more than 2 million clones, with approximately 95% occurring only once. V lost 6 bases, J lost 0 bases, and 5 bases lay in between. The CDR3 is 13 residues long. Germline lookup yields CDR1 MNHEY and CDR2 SVGAGI. The sequencing input was naive CD4+ T cells sorted from blood. Described subset: CD45RA+ positively selected. This clonotype originated in a man aged 18 to 35 in good health. The rearrangement links TRBV6-5 to TRBJ1-4; no definite D call. The CDR3 coding sequence is TGTGCCAGCAGAGATGCAACTAATGAAAAACTGTTTTTT. Translation gives CASRDATNEKLFF.